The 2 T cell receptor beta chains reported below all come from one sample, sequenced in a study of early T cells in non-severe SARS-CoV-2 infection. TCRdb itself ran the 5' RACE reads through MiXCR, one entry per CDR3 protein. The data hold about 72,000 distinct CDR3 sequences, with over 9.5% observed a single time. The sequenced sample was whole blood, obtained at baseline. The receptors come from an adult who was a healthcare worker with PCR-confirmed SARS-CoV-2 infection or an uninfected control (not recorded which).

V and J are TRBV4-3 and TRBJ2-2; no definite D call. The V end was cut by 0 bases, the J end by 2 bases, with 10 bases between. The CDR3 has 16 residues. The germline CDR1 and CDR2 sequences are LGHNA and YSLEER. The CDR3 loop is CASSQDQTSNTGELFF. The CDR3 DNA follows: TGCGCCAGCAGCCAAGATCAAACTTCAAACACCGGGGAGCTGTTTTTT.

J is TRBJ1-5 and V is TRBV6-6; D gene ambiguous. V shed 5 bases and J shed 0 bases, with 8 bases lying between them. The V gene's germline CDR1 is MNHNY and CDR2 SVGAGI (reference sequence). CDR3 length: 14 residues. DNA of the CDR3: TGTGCCAGCAGTACACTCAGTAGCAATCAGCCCCAGCATTTT. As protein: CASSTLSSNQPQHF.